This T cell receptor (beta chain) appears in the sequencing data of a study of neoadjuvant anti-PD-1 for oral cavity cancer. Points on this clone: Its matching antigen is unknown.

Time point described: after neoadjuvant nivolumab, at surgical resection. Study outcomes and limitations: PBMC Gini-index clonality exceeded responders' in non-responders post-nivolumab.

The V gene's germline CDR1 is SGHTA and CDR2 FQGNSA. J was trimmed by 4 bases and V by 1 base; bases with no gene match: 1. CDR3 size: 15 residues. Only in-frame clones appear in the TCRdb table, and some are missing; sequencing was by immunoSEQ multiplex PCR. Among about 9,800 clones, roughly three fifths were seen once, and the ten largest hold nearly 4.5%. V usage is TRBV7-2 and J usage is TRBJ1-2; 12 positions match TRBD1. This receptor was taken from a person aged 35-79 years with oral cavity squamous cell carcinoma. Source: PBMCs, taken after nivolumab (anti-PD-1) treatment. The CDR3 spells CASSLEGQGAYGYTF. CDR3 DNA: TGTGCCAGCAGCTTAGAGGGACAGGGGGCCTATGGCTACACCTTC.